This T cell receptor beta chain emerged from a study of T-cell reconstitution after alpha-beta-depleted transplantation in children. On this clonotype itself: What it recognizes is unknown.

General observations from the study: Surviving recipient T cells and thymic progenitors accounted for the high day-60 TCRbeta diversity observed in some patients. Where alpha-beta T cells came from about two months after transplant was reportedly several hundred expanded graft clones. T-cell counts and diversity at one year post-transplant came mainly from newly produced T cells.

Unique molecular identifiers featured in how the TCRbeta library was prepared. TCRdb analysed the PCR reads with MiXCR anew, one entry per CDR3 protein. Of around 960,000 distinct CDR3 sequences detected, about 26% appear once; the ten largest clones hold around 30%. Germline CDR1 is SGDLS and CDR2 is YYNGEE. CDR3 length: 16 residues. The junction had 4 bases not matched to a gene; V was cut back by 0 bases and J by 1 base. This chain links TRBV9 with TRBJ2-1, with 7 bases fitting TRBD2. The clonotype was recovered from a boy under three years old who had a stem cell transplant for SCID, so the T cells may come from the graft donor. The sequencing used PBMCs, mostly from graft donor cells, collected 360 days after TCRalphabeta/CD19-depleted stem cell transplant. CDR3 residues: CASSVEPGGSYNEQFF. CDR3 in DNA: TGTGCCAGCAGCGTAGAGCCGGGGGGTTCCTACAATGAGCAGTTCTTC. The full variable domain, in which reference TRBV9 and TRBJ2-1 provide the parts outside the CDR3, is DSGVTQTPKHLITATGQRVTLRCSPRSGDLSVYWYQQSLDQGLQFLIQYYNGEERAKGNILERFSAQQFPDLHSELNLSSLELGDSALYFCASSVEPGGSYNEQFFGPGTRLTVL.